This TCR beta chain was captured in a study of T cell repertoires in cytomegalovirus infection. Study summary: Recently identified HLA-C-restricted CMV epitopes and well-studied HLA-B-restricted CMV epitopes were used by the study. Indications came from public TCR beta signatures; they pointed to CMV infection and to a matching HLA type. General observations from the study: Carriers of CMV and the relevant HLA type were discriminated by public TCR beta frequency. Dominant in the ex vivo response were TCR beta clonotypes restricted by HLA-C and specific for CMV.

Deletions cut 4 bases from V and 2 bases from J, with 7 bases between. Per the germline V gene, CDR1 is SGHRS and CDR2 is YFSETQ. The CDR3 spans 14 residues. About this clonotype: Its specificity is unknown.

TCRdb re-derived calls from the reads in MiXCR, one entry per CDR3 protein. The sample records 100,000 to 150,000 distinct CDR3 sequences, more than 25% being singletons. This rearrangement joins TRBV5-1 to TRBJ2-6; D remains ambiguous. The receptor was isolated from a human donor in good health (CMV status not recorded). Some clones in this sample may be carry-over from other donors' samples. The sequences come from CD8+ T cells from cultured PBMCs, collected from culture after CMV antigen stimulation. Here the CDR3 reads CASSLPTGANVLTF. DNA of the CDR3: TGCGCCAGCAGCCTCCCCACTGGGGCCAACGTCCTGACTTTC.